Sequencing of this T cell receptor (beta chain) was carried out in a study of Ad26.COV2.S vaccination and SARS-CoV-2 variants. Produced via immunoSEQ multiplex PCR; TCRdb's table is partial and in-frame only. The data contain about 680,000 clones, roughly 90% of them seen just once; the ten biggest clones take up nearly 1.5%. Stated treatment: around 19 received Ad26.COV2.S at low or high dose, single or two shots; roughly five received placebo; per-sample allocation not given. The study sampled participants on day 63 after the first vaccine or placebo injection. The donor was a Boston adult aged 18-55 years. This CDR3 comprises 15 residues. Germline CDR1 reads MGHDK; CDR2 reads SYGVNS. V trimming: 4 bases; J trimming: 2 bases; junction bases outside the gene matches: 7.

This receptor was obtained from a person between 18 and 65 years old who received the Ad26.COV2.S COVID-19 vaccine or a placebo. This rearrangement joins TRBV25-1 to TRBJ1-1, with 7 positions matching TRBD1. This specimen was peripheral blood, taken in a trial of Ad26.COV2.S vaccine versus placebo. Written as DNA, the CDR3 is TGTGCCAGCAGTGCGTGGACAGGTGTTAACACTGAAGCTTTCTTT. Amino acids: CASSAWTGVNTEAFF.